The 12 T cell receptor beta chains in this list originate from one sample, sequenced in a study of T cells in Graves' hyperthyroidism and ophthalmopathy. TCR beta CDR3 sequences were amplified from RNA transcripts. First-round RT-PCR targeting the TCR CDR3 was performed with the HTBI primer set. MiXCR, applied by TCRdb to the multiplex PCR reads, yields one record per CDR3 protein. The sample comprises hundreds of thousands of distinct CDR3 sequences, around 15% of which are singletons, and roughly 13% rests with the top ten. The source material was blood. The receptors shown here come from a man younger than 35 with Graves' ophthalmopathy.

This clonotype has ten or more counts. The chain links TRBV20-1 to TRBJ2-5; TRBD2 matches at 7 bases. This CDR3 contains 14 residues. CDR1 DFQATT and CDR2 SNEGSKA come from the germline V gene (reference sequence). V was pared by 2 bases and J by 5 bases, with 8 bases of the junction left unmatched. As DNA, the CDR3 is TGCAGTGCTAGACCGGGGACTATAACGGAGACCCAGTACTTC. Amino acid sequence: CSARPGTITETQYF.

With regard to this clonotype: Just one base apart from a much larger clone, this may be a read error. V and J are TRBV6-1 and TRBJ1-4; 8 positions agree with TRBD1. The CDR3 sequence is 15 residues long. Germline CDR1 and CDR2: MNHNS and SASEGT. The CDR3 bases are TGTGCCTGCAGTGAAGAGACAGGGGCAGTGGAAAAACTGTTTTTT. Its protein is CACSEETGAVEKLFF.

This clonotype was seen a handful of times. The V gene is TRBV5-5, the J gene TRBJ1-2; possible D gene TRBD1, 6 bases. Germline lookup yields CDR1 SGHKS and CDR2 YYEKEE (reference sequence). The CDR3 spans 14 residues. Trimming pared 4 bases from V and 4 bases from J, leaving 14 bases between. The CDR3 region is CASSPPTGSYGYTF. CDR3 bases: TGTGCCAGCAGCCCCCCCACAGGGAGCTATGGCTACACCTTC.

At least ten counts were recorded for this clonotype. The chain combines TRBV3-1 with TRBJ2-3; weak D call: TRBD2 (5 bases). V lost 1 base and J lost 5, with 13 bases in between. Germline loops: CDR1 LGHDT, CDR2 YNNKEL (reference sequence). CDR3 length equals 15 residues. This CDR3 is CASSQGVVGVDTQYF. The CDR3, as DNA: TGTGCCAGCAGCCAAGGCGTGGTCGGGGTAGATACGCAGTATTTT.

As to this clonotype: A much larger clone lies one base from this, so it may be a read error. The CDR3 bases are TGTGCCAGCAGCATAGTTTGGACAGTCTATAATTCACCCCTCCACTTT. This codes for CASSIVWTVYNSPLHF. J is TRBJ1-6 and V is TRBV7-2, with D tentatively TRBD1 (6 bases). Deletions cut 5 bases from V and 3 bases from J, with 14 bases between. Germline V lookup: CDR1 SGHTA, CDR2 FQGNSA. This CDR3 is built from 16 residues.

V usage is TRBV20-1 and J usage is TRBJ1-4; the D is unclear. The CDR3 spans 15 residues. CDR1 is DFQATT and CDR2 is SNEGSKA in the germline V gene (reference sequence). V was trimmed by 0 bases and J by 6 bases, leaving 14 bases between them. As DNA, the CDR3 is TGCAGTGCTAGAGAACCCCGGTCCGGAGATGAAAAACTGTTTTTT. Its translation is CSAREPRSGDEKLFF.

The chain links TRBV5-4 to TRBJ2-2; TRBD2 might be the D (6 bases). V gave up 4 bases and J gave up 7 bases, with 14 bases separating them. CDR3 size: 14 residues. CDR1 is SGHNT and CDR2 is YYREEE in the germline V gene (reference sequence). CDR3 in DNA: TGTGCCAGCAGCCCCGGGACTGTCGGCGGGGAGCTGTTTTTT. Its protein is CASSPGTVGGELFF. The whole variable domain, filled in from reference TRBV5-4 and TRBJ2-2, reads ETGVTQSPTHLIKTRGQQVTLRCSSQSGHNTVSWYQQALGQGPQFIFQYYREEENGRGNFPPRFSGLQFPNYSSELNVNALELDDSALYLCASSPGTVGGELFFGEGSRLTVL.

The sample holds many counts of this clonotype. The chain recombines TRBV6-2 or TRBV6-3 with TRBJ2-3; 12 bases agree with TRBD1. Germline-derived CDR1 and CDR2 are MNHEY and SVGEGT. The CDR3 sequence is 17 residues long. V lost 0 bases, J lost 6 bases, and 7 bases stayed unmatched. The CDR3 DNA reads TGTGCCAGCAGTTACTCGGGACAGGGGGCTCCTGCGGATACGCAGTATTTT. This gives the protein CASSYSGQGAPADTQYF.

For this clonotype: This clone may be a read error of a much larger clone one base away. The V and J genes are TRBV3-1 and TRBJ1-2, with 7 bases fitting TRBD1. The germline gives CDR1 LGHDT, CDR2 YNNKEL (reference sequence). The CDR3 length is 14 residues. Trimming took 4 bases from V and 4 from J; bases not matched to a gene: 6. DNA for the CDR3: TGTGCCAGCAGCCTAAGTTACAGGGGCTATGGCTACACCTTC. It codes for CASSLSYRGYGYTF.

This clonotype came up many times. V and J are TRBV3-1 and TRBJ1-1, with a weak D call TRBD1 (5 bases). Germline values: CDR1 LGHDT, CDR2 YNNKEL (reference sequence). Trimming removed 3 bases from V and 0 bases from J, with 11 bases in between. The CDR3 sequence is 15 residues long. The CDR3 loop reads CASSQGGKMNTEAFF. The CDR3 coding sequence is TGTGCCAGCAGCCAGGGGGGGAAGATGAACACTGAAGCTTTCTTT. Using reference TRBV3-1 and TRBJ1-1 for the parts outside the CDR3, the full variable domain is DTAVSQTPKYLVTQMGNDKSIKCEQNLGHDTMYWYKQDSKKFLKIMFSYNNKELIINETVPNRFSPKSPDKAHLNLHINSLELGDSAVYFCASSQGGKMNTEAFFGQGTRLTVV.

This clonotype was picked up many times. This chain joins TRBV6-1 and TRBJ1-5, with 7 positions matching TRBD1. The germline CDR1 and CDR2 sequences are MNHNS and SASEGT. There are 17 residues in the CDR3. V lost 2 bases, J lost 0 bases, and 7 bases stayed unmatched. The CDR3 DNA follows: TGTGCCAGCAGTGAAATGGCAGGGGGATATAGCAATCAGCCCCAGCATTTT. Its translation: CASSEMAGGYSNQPQHF.

This clonotype was seen repeatedly, ten times or more. This chain connects TRBV2 to TRBJ1-3, with D maybe TRBD1 (6 bases). Germline CDR1 SNHLY, CDR2 FYNNEI. CDR3 length equals 11 residues. V lost 3 bases, J lost 13 bases, and 10 bases lay in between. Here the CDR3 reads CASSERGRIYF. CDR3 DNA sequence: TGTGCCAGCAGTGAGAGGGGGAGAATATATTTT.